The 26 T cell receptor beta chains in this list originate from one sample, sequenced in a study of brain T cells in children with intractable seizures. TCRdb keeps only in-frame clones here, not all; method: immunoSEQ multiplex PCR. This sample has a few hundred thousand clones, with more than 85% found just once. Time point of the sample: blood from clinic visit 5 months post-surgery; TSC patient then seizure free. The sequencing used peripheral blood, collected 4 to 5 months after surgery. These receptor sequences come from a boy in the first two years of life with tuberous sclerosis and intractable seizures.

This chain connects TRBV19 to TRBJ1-1; 8 nucleotides line up with TRBD1. Germline V CDR1 and CDR2: LNHDA, SQIVND (reference sequence). The CDR3 spans 14 residues. The V segment lost 4 bases and the J segment 1 base; nucleotides outside the gene matches: 2. In DNA form, the CDR3 reads TGTGCCAGTAGTACCGGGACAGGGAACACTGAAGCTTTCTTT. This codes for CASSTGTGNTEAFF. Supplemented by reference TRBV19 and TRBJ1-1, the full variable domain reads DGGITQSPKYLFRKEGQNVTLSCEQNLNHDAMYWYRQDPGQGLRLIYYSQIVNDFQKGDIAEGYSVSREKKESFPLTVTSAQKNPTAFYLCASSTGTGNTEAFFGQGTRLTVV.

The rearrangement joins TRBV7-6 to TRBJ2-1; D is possibly TRBD2 (5 bases). The CDR3 contains 16 residues. V lost 1 base to trimming and J lost 3 bases, with 13 bases between them. Looked up from germline, CDR1 is SGHVS and CDR2 is FNYEAQ. The DNA for the CDR3 is TGTGCCAGCAGCTTAGAAACTAGTCCTTTCTACAATGAGCAGTTCTTC. Protein: CASSLETSPFYNEQFF.

V and J are TRBV13 and TRBJ2-6; perhaps TRBD2 as D (6 bases). CDR3 length: 17 residues. The germline V gene has CDR1 PRHDT and CDR2 FYEKMQ (reference sequence). V shed 0 bases and J shed 0 bases, with 9 bases lying between them. CDR3: CASSLGGGYSGANVLTF. In nucleotides, the CDR3 is TGTGCCAGCAGCTTAGGGGGAGGATACTCTGGGGCCAACGTCCTGACTTTC.

J is TRBJ2-3 and V is TRBV7-9; D is possibly TRBD1 or TRBD2 (6 bases each). In germline, CDR1 is SEHNR, CDR2 FQNEAQ (reference sequence). V was clipped by 2 bases and J by 6 bases, with 21 bases between them. The CDR3 extends over 17 amino acids. The CDR3 region has the DNA TGTGCCAGCAGCTTACGGGGGACCAAGGGGGGATCTGATACGCAGTATTTT. Protein sequence: CASSLRGTKGGSDTQYF.

This rearrangement joins TRBV27 to TRBJ2-3, with TRBD1 matching 7 bases. J was trimmed by 2 bases and V by 2 bases; bases with no gene match: 1. Per the germline V gene, CDR1 is MNHEY and CDR2 is SMNVEV (reference sequence). The CDR3 has 14 amino acids. In DNA form, the CDR3 reads TGTGCCAGCAGTTTAACAGGGGCCACAGATACGCAGTATTTT. It codes for CASSLTGATDTQYF.

Comments on this clone: Germline and junction disagree at one end, which may indicate a read error. This chain connects TRBV19 to TRBJ1-1; no firm D call. The germline CDR1 and CDR2 sequences are LNHDA and SQIVND (reference sequence). The CDR3 length is 14 residues. The CDR3 DNA sequence: TGTGCCAGTAGTCTAGAGCGGGGGAACACTGAAGCTTTCTTT. Amino acids: CASSLERGNTEAFF.

This clone has only one observation. The rearrangement uses TRBV5-5 and TRBJ2-5, with 7 bases that match TRBD2. CDR1 is SGHKS and CDR2 is YYEKEE in the germline V gene (reference sequence). This CDR3 has 14 residues. V shed 1 base, J shed 5 bases, and the junction held 5 bases outside the gene matches. CDR3 nucleotides: TGTGCCAGCAGCTTGTGGGGAGGGGTTGAGACCCAGTACTTC. Translation gives CASSLWGGVETQYF.

This clone was counted a single time. The chain employs TRBV19 and TRBJ2-7; 10 nucleotides match TRBD1. The CDR3 is made up of 18 amino acids. The germline gives CDR1 LNHDA, CDR2 SQIVND (reference sequence). Trimming cost V 2 bases and J 3 bases; bases outside gene matches: 13. Here the CDR3 reads CASSIMPGQGPGVYEQYF. Here the CDR3 DNA reads TGTGCCAGTAGTATAATGCCGGGACAGGGGCCCGGGGTCTACGAGCAGTACTTC.

The chain joins TRBV11-2 to TRBJ2-7, with D uncertain. Germline CDR1 and CDR2: SGHAT and FQNNGV. There are 15 residues in the CDR3. Trimming left V 1 base short and J 0 bases short, with 10 bases between. The chain's CDR3 is CASSLVGSSSYEQYF. The CDR3 DNA reads as TGTGCCAGCAGCTTAGTTGGAAGTTCCTCCTACGAGCAGTACTTC.

The chain links TRBV11-2 to TRBJ2-1, with TRBD1 as a possible D gene (6 bases). Germline CDR1 is SGHAT and CDR2 is FQNNGV. Deletions cut 5 bases from V and 1 base from J, with 15 bases between. The CDR3 length is 16 residues. CDR3 sequence (DNA): TGTGCCAGCAGCCCGGCCGCCAGGGGTTCCTACAATGAGCAGTTCTTC. Protein sequence: CASSPAARGSYNEQFF. The full variable domain, with the rest looked up from reference TRBV11-2 and TRBJ2-1, is EAGVAQSPRYKIIEKRQSVAFWCNPISGHATLYWYQQILGQGPKLLIQFQNNGVVDDSQLPKDRFSAERLKGVDSTLKIQPAKLEDSAVYLCASSPAARGSYNEQFFGPGTRLTVL.

This chain connects TRBV10-1 to TRBJ2-2; perhaps TRBD1 as D (6 bases). Trimming cost V 3 bases and J 4 bases, with 12 bases left between them. The CDR3 sequence is 15 residues long. Germline V gene sequence: CDR1 WNHNN, CDR2 SYGVQD (reference sequence). As DNA, the CDR3 is TGCGCCAGCAGTGACTTACAGGGTGGCACCGGGGAGCTGTTTTTT. Its protein is CASSDLQGGTGELFF.

J is TRBJ2-1 and V is TRBV7-3; 12 bases are shared with TRBD1. Germline V gene sequence: CDR1 SGHTA, CDR2 FQGTGA. J gave up 7 bases and V 6 bases, and 7 bases lay outside the gene matches. This CDR3 comprises 15 residues. CDR3 bases: TGTGCCAGCAGTTTAGGGGACAGGGGGCGGAATGAGCAGTTCTTC. It encodes CASSLGDRGRNEQFF.

The genes are TRBV7-9 and TRBJ2-1; possible D gene TRBD2, 6 bases. V was pared by 1 base and J by 0 bases, with 13 bases between. Germline lookup yields CDR1 SEHNR and CDR2 FQNEAQ (reference sequence). CDR3 length: 17 amino acids. The CDR3 loop reads CASSLGGGTRSYNEQFF. The CDR3 nucleotides read TGTGCCAGCAGCTTAGGCGGAGGGACCCGCTCCTACAATGAGCAGTTCTTC.

The rearrangement joins TRBV29-1 to TRBJ2-1, with 10 bases matching TRBD2. With V trimmed by 7 bases and J by 3 bases, 3 bases remained unmatched. The CDR3 totals 13 residues. Germline V gene sequence: CDR1 SQVTM, CDR2 ANQGSEA. The CDR3 loop reads CSGTSGNYNEQFF. The DNA of the CDR3 is TGCAGCGGAACTAGCGGGAACTACAATGAGCAGTTCTTC.

V and J are TRBV30 and TRBJ1-1; D is unresolved. Between the trimmed V and J ends, which lost 4 bases and 1 base, there was a span of 10 bases. This CDR3 region has 13 residues. Germline-derived CDR1 and CDR2 are GTSNPN and SVGIG (reference sequence). CDR3 sequence reads: CAWNAWPNTEAFF. The CDR3 coding sequence is TGTGCCTGGAACGCCTGGCCGAACACTGAAGCTTTCTTT. The entire variable domain, with the rest obtained from reference TRBV30 and TRBJ1-1, is as follows: SQTIHQWPATLVQPVGSPLSLECTVEGTSNPNLYWYRQAAGRGLQLLFYSVGIGQISSEVPQNLSASRPQDRQFILSSKKLLLSDSGFYLCAWNAWPNTEAFFGQGTRLTVV.

CDR3 residues: CASSLIGGESYNEQFF. In nucleotides, the CDR3 is TGCGCCAGCAGCTTGATTGGGGGAGAGTCCTACAATGAGCAGTTCTTC. The chain recombines TRBV5-1 with TRBJ2-1; D could derive from TRBD1 or TRBD2 (5 bases each). Germline V gene data show CDR1 as SGHRS and CDR2 as YFSETQ. CDR3 length: 16 residues. Trimming pared 1 base from V and 1 base from J, leaving 12 bases between.

V and J are TRBV10-3 and TRBJ2-1; the D is unclear. There are 13 residues in the CDR3. V lost 11 bases to trimming and J lost 0 bases, with 11 bases between them. CDR1 and CDR2 from the germline V gene are ENHRY and SYGVKD. This chain's CDR3 is CAVRASSYNEQFF. CDR3 coding DNA: TGTGCCGTACGAGCCAGCTCCTACAATGAGCAGTTCTTC.

The chain couples TRBV3-1 (or the pseudogene TRBV3-2) to TRBJ1-3, with TRBD1 matching over 9 bases. In germline, CDR1 is LGHDT, CDR2 YNNKEL (reference sequence). Germline trimming cut 1 base from V and 0 bases from J; bases unmatched to any gene: 4. The CDR3 is 17 residues long. CDR3 residues: CASSQGWDRASGNTIYF. The DNA of the CDR3 is TGTGCCAGCAGCCAAGGGTGGGACAGGGCCTCTGGAAACACCATATATTTT.

The chain joins TRBV5-4 to TRBJ1-1; D not certain. The CDR3 spans 13 residues. Germline V gene lookup returns CDR1 SGHNT and CDR2 YYREEE (reference sequence). The V gene lost 5 bases and the J gene lost 0 bases, with 8 bases spanning the gap. The DNA for the CDR3 is TGTGCCAGCAGACGGAGTATGAACACTGAAGCTTTCTTT. It encodes CASRRSMNTEAFF.

The chain links TRBV3-1 (or the pseudogene TRBV3-2) to TRBJ1-3; the D is unclear. The length of the CDR3 is 14 residues. The germline gives CDR1 LGHDT, CDR2 YNNKEL (reference sequence). V was cut by 1 base and J by 2 bases, with 6 bases left in between. CDR3 residues: CASSQVEAGNTIYF. The CDR3 DNA is TGTGCCAGCAGCCAAGTTGAGGCTGGAAACACCATATATTTT.

The rearrangement joins TRBV11-3 to TRBJ2-5, with 7 bases that match TRBD2. Trimming cost V 0 bases and J 13 bases; bases outside gene matches: 5. The CDR3 covers 12 residues. Germline V gene lookup returns CDR1 SGHNT and CDR2 YENEEA. CDR3 coding DNA: TGTGCCAGCAGCTTAGATTTAACTAGCGCGTACTTC. Amino acid sequence: CASSLDLTSAYF.

V is TRBV7-8 and J is TRBJ1-1, with D unclear. The germline V gene encodes CDR1 SGHVS and CDR2 FQNEAQ. V lost 7 bases, J lost 0 bases, and 9 bases lay in between. CDR3 length: 13 amino acids. CDR3 DNA: TGTGCCAGCATTTCAGGTTTGAACACTGAAGCTTTCTTT. It encodes CASISGLNTEAFF.

The chain couples TRBV12-3 or TRBV12-4 to TRBJ2-5; D uncertain. The V end was cut by 5 bases, the J end by 4 bases, with 5 bases between. The CDR3 has 11 residues. The CDR3 DNA reads TGTGCCAGCAGTCGCGGAGAGACCCAGTACTTC. Protein sequence: CASSRGETQYF.

In its sample, this clone was seen once. CDR3 nucleotides: TGTGCCAGCAGTGAAGCGAGAGTTCAAGAGACCCAGTACTTC. Translated: CASSEARVQETQYF. This rearrangement joins TRBV6-1 to TRBJ2-5; D not certain. CDR1 and CDR2 from the germline V gene are MNHNS and SASEGT. CDR3 length equals 14 residues. Trimming shortened V by 0 bases and J by 2 bases, and 7 bases separated the two germline ends.

The rearrangement links TRBV9 to TRBJ2-7, with D tentatively TRBD2 (5 bases). Germline V gene data show CDR1 as SGDLS and CDR2 as YYNGEE. V dropped 2 bases and J dropped 2 bases, with 20 bases sitting between them. The CDR3 runs to 17 residues. The chain's CDR3 is CASSVPPYMRATYEQYF. The CDR3 nucleotides read TGTGCCAGCAGCGTCCCCCCCTATATGAGGGCCACCTACGAGCAGTACTTC.

This chain links TRBV2 with TRBJ2-1; tentative D call: TRBD2 (6 bases). In germline, CDR1 is SNHLY, CDR2 FYNNEI. The CDR3 is made up of 13 amino acids. Trimming removed 8 bases from V and 0 bases from J, with 8 bases in between. This chain's CDR3 is CASGTYSYNEQFF. As DNA, the CDR3 is TGTGCCAGCGGGACTTACTCCTACAATGAGCAGTTCTTC.